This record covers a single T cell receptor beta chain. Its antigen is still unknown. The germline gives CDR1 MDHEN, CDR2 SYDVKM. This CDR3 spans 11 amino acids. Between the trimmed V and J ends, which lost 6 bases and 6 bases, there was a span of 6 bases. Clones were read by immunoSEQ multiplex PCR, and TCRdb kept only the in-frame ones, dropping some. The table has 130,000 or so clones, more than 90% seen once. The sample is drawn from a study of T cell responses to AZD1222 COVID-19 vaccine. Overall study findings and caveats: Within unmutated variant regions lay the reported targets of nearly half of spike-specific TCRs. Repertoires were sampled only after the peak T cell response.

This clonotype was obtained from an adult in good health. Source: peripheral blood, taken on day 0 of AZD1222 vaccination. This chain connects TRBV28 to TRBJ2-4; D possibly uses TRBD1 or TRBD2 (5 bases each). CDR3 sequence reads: CASRRGNIQYF. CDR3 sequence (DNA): TGTGCCAGCAGGAGGGGAAACATTCAGTACTTC.